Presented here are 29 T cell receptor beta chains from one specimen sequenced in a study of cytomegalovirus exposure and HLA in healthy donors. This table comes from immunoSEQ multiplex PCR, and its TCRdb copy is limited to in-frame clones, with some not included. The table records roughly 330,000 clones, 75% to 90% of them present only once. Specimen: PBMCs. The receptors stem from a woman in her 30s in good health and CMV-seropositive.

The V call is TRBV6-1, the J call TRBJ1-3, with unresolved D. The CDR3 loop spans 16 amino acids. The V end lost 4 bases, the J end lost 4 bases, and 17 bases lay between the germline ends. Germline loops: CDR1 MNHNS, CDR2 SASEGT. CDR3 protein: CASSAQTGVKGNTIYF. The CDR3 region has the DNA TGTGCCAGCAGTGCCCAAACCGGGGTGAAAGGAAACACCATATATTTT.

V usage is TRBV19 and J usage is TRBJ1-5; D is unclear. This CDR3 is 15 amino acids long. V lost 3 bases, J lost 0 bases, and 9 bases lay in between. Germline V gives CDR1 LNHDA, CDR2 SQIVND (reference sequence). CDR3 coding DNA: TGTGCCAGTAGTATGTTGAGCTATAGCAATCAGCCCCAGCATTTT. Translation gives CASSMLSYSNQPQHF.

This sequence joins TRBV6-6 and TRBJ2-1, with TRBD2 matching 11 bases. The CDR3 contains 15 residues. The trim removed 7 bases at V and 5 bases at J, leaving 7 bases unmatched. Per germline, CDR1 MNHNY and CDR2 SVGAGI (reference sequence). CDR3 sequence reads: CASTKRGLADNEQFF. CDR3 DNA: TGTGCCAGCACCAAAAGGGGACTAGCGGACAATGAGCAGTTCTTC.

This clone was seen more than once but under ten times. The CDR3 is CASSPGLGYTF. The CDR3 DNA follows: TGTGCCAGCTCACCAGGACTTGGCTACACCTTC. The V call is TRBV18, the J call TRBJ1-2; D call uncertain. V lost 2 bases to trimming and J lost 7 bases, with 5 bases between them. This CDR3 is built from 11 residues. The V gene's germline CDR1 is KGHSH and CDR2 LQKENI.

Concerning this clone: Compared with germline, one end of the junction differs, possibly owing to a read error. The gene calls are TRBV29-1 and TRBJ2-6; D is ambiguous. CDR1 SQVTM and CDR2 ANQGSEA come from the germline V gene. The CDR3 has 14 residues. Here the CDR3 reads CSVEGPSGANVLTF. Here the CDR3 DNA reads TGCAGCGTCGAAGGGCCCTCTGGGGCCAACGTCCTGACTTTC.

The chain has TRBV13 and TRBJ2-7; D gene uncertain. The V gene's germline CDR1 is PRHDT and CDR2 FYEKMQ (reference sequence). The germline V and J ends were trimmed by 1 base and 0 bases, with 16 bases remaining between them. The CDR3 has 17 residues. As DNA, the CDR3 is TGTGCCAGCAGCTTAGATTCGCTTGGGCGGCCCTCCTACGAGCAGTACTTC. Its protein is CASSLDSLGRPSYEQYF.

CDR3 DNA: TGCGCCAGCAGCTTGGTGCCTGGGGACTATGGCTACACCTTC. This encodes CASSLVPGDYGYTF. The rearrangement uses TRBV5-1 and TRBJ1-2; D is unclear. This CDR3 is built from 14 residues. The germline gives CDR1 SGHRS, CDR2 YFSETQ. V was clipped by 0 bases and J by 3 bases, with 9 bases between them.

DNA for the CDR3: TGTGCCAGCAGTTACTTCGGGGCACCCTACGAGCAGTACTTC. This sequence encodes CASSYFGAPYEQYF. V is TRBV6-6 and J is TRBJ2-7, with D possibly being TRBD1 or TRBD2 (5 bases each). Looked up from germline, CDR1 is MNHNY and CDR2 is SVGAGI (reference sequence). CDR3 length: 14 residues. V lost 1 base and J lost 2, with 9 bases in between.

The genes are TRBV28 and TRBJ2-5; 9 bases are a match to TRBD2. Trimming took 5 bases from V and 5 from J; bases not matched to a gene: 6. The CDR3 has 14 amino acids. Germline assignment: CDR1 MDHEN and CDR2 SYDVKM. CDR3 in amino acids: CASSPTSGWETQYF. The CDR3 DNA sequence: TGTGCCAGCAGTCCTACTAGCGGGTGGGAGACCCAGTACTTC.

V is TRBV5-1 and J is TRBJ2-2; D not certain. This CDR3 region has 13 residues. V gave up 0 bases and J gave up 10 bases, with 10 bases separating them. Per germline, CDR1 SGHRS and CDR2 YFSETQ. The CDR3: CASSLAGLSELFF. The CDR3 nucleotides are TGCGCCAGCAGCTTGGCCGGGCTATCGGAGCTGTTTTTT.

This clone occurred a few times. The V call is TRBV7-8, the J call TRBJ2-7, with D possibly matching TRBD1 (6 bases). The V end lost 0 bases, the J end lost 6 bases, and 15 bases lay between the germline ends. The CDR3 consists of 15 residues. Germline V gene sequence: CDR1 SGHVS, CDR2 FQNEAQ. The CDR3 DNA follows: TGTGCCAGCAGCTTAGCGACAGGAGATAGCCTCGAGCAGTACTTC. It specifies CASSLATGDSLEQYF.

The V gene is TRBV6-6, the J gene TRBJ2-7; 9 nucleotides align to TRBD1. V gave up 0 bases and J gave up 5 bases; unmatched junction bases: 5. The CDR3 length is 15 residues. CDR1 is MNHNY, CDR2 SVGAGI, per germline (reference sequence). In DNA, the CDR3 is TGTGCCAGCAGTTACTCGGGGACAGGGAATCACGAGCAGTACTTC. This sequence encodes CASSYSGTGNHEQYF.

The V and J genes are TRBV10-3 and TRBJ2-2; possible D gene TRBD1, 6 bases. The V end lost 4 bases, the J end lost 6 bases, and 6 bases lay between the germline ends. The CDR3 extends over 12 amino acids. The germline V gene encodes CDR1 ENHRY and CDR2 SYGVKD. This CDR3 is CAISGTAGELFF. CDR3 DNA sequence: TGTGCCATCAGTGGGACAGCCGGGGAGCTGTTTTTT.

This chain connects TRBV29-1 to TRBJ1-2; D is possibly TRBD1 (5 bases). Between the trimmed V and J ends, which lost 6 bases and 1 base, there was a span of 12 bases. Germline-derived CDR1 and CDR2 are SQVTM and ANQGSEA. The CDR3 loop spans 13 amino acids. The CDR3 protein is CSVRDGHNYGYTF. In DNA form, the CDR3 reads TGCAGCGTGAGGGACGGGCATAACTATGGCTACACCTTC.

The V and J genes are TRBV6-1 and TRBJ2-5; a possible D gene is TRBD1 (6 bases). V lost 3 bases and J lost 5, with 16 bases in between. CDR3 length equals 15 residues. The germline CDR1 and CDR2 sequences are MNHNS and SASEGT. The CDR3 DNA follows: TGTGCCAGCAGTGACTGGACAGTTCTTGAGGAGACCCAGTACTTC. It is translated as CASSDWTVLEETQYF.

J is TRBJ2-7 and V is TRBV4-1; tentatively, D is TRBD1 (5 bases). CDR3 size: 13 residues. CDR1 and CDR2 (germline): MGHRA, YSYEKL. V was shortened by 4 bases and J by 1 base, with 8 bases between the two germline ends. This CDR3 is CASSLGPSYEQYF. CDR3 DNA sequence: TGCGCCAGCAGCCTGGGGCCGTCCTACGAGCAGTACTTC.

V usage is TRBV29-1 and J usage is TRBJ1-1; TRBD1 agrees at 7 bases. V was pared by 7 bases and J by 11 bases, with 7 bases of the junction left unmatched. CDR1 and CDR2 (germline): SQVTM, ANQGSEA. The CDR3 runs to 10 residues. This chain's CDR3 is CSAEGGAAFF. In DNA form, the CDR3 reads TGCAGCGCCGAAGGGGGCGCTGCTTTCTTT.

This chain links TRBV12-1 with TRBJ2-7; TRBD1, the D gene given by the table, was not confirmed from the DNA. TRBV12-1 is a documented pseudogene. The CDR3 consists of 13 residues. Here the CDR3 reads CASSFCQTYEQYF. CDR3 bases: TGTGCCAGCAGCTTTTGCCAGACCTACGAGCAGTACTTC.

CDR3 DNA: TGTGCCTGCACAGGGAATACAAACACCATATATTTT. This codes for CACTGNTNTIYF. V usage is TRBV30 and J usage is TRBJ1-3; maybe TRBD1 (6 bases). The CDR3 has 12 residues. V was shortened by 6 bases and J by 6 bases, with 12 bases between the two germline ends. From germline, CDR1 is GTSNPN and CDR2 SVGIG (reference sequence).

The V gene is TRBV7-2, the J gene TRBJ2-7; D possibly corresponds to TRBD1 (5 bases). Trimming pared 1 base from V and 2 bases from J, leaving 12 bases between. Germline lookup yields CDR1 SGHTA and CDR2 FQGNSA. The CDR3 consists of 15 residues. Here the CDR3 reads CASSLESGFAYEQYF. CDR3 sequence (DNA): TGTGCCAGCAGCTTAGAGTCAGGGTTTGCCTACGAGCAGTACTTC.

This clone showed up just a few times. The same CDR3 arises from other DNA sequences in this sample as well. The CDR3 here is CSARVGETQYF. CDR3 in DNA: TGCAGTGCTAGAGTTGGCGAGACCCAGTACTTC. This chain links TRBV20-1 with TRBJ2-5; D is unresolved. The CDR3 contains 11 residues. Between the trimmed V and J ends, which lost 1 base and 5 bases, there was a span of 5 bases. CDR1 and CDR2 (germline): DFQATT, SNEGSKA (reference sequence).

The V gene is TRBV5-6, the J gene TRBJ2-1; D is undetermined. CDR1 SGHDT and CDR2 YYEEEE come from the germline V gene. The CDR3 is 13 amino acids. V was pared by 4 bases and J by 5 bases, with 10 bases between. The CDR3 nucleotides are TGTGCCAGCAGCCTGGGGTCCCACAATGAGCAGTTCTTC. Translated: CASSLGSHNEQFF.

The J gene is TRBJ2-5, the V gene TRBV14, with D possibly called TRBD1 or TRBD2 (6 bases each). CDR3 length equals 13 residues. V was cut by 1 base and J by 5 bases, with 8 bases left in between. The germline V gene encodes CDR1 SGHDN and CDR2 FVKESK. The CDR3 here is CASSQVGGETQYF. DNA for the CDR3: TGTGCCAGCAGCCAAGTAGGGGGGGAGACCCAGTACTTC.

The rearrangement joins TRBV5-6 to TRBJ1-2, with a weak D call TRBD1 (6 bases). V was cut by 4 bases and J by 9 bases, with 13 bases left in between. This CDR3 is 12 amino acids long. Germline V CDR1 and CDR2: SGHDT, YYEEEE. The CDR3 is CASSTRTASYTF. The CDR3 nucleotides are TGTGCCAGCAGCACGCGGACAGCTAGCTACACCTTC. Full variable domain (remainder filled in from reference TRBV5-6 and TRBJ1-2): DAGVTQSPTHLIKTRGQQVTLRCSPKSGHDTVSWYQQALGQGPQFIFQYYEEEERQRGNFPDRFSGHQFPNYSSELNVNALLLGDSALYLCASSTRTASYTFGSGTRLTVV.

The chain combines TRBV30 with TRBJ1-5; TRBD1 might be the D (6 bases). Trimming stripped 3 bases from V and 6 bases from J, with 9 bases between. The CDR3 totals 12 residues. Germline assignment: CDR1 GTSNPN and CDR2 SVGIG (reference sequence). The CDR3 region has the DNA TGTGCCTGGAGCAGGGGCACTCAGCCCCAGCATTTT. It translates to CAWSRGTQPQHF.

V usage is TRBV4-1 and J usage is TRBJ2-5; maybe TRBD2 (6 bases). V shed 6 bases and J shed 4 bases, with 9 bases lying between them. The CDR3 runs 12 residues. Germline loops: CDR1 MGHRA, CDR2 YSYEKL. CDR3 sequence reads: CASSGTGETQYF. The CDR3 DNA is TGCGCCAGCAGTGGGACTGGAGAGACCCAGTACTTC.

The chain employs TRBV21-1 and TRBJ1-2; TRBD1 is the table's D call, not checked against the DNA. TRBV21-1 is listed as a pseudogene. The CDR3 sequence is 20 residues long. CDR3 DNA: TGTGCCAGCAGCAAAAACCCCTTTGGGACAACAGCTGCCTTTAACTATGGCTACACCTTC. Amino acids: CASSKNPFGTTAAFNYGYTF.

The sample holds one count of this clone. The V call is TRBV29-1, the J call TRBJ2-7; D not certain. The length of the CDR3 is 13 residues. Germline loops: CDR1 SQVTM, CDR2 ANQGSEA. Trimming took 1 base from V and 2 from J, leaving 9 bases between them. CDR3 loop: CSVEGSQPYEQYF. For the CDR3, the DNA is TGCAGCGTTGAAGGAAGCCAGCCCTACGAGCAGTACTTC.

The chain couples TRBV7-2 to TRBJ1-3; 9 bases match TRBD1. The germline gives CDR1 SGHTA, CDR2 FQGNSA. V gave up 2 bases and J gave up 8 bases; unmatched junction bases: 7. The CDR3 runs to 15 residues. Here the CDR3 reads CASSLWDRDEYTIYF. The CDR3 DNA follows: TGTGCCAGCAGCTTATGGGACAGGGATGAATACACCATATATTTT.